The clone carrying this TCR beta chain was observed a few times. Its target is unknown. The data originate from a study of cytomegalovirus exposure and HLA in healthy donors. General observations from the study: Accurate HLA-A and HLA-B prediction from TCR beta sequences was reported for most subjects. For most TCR sequences rarity was the rule, although some public TCRs occurred in many donors.

This CDR3 has 17 residues. Germline loops: CDR1 SGDLS, CDR2 YYNGEE. V lost 0 bases to trimming and J lost 3 bases; unmatched junction nucleotides: 7. Primers for the PCR totalled 60 Vbeta and 13 Jbeta. Here immunoSEQ multiplex PCR was the method, and the copy in TCRdb shows in-frame clones only, minus some. Of about 94,000 clones listed, about 8% were seen once; the top ten hold 2% to 2.5%. The sequencing input was PBMCs. The chain combines TRBV9 with TRBJ1-3, with 9 positions matching TRBD1. This TCR derives from a man between 50 and 59 years old in good health and CMV-seronegative. The CDR3 protein is CASSVAPTGGGGNTIYF. CDR3 coding DNA: TGTGCCAGCAGCGTAGCGCCGACAGGGGGAGGTGGAAACACCATATATTTT.